This TCR beta chain stems from a study of T cell responses to AZD1222 COVID-19 vaccine. Study findings and constraints: Mapped onto spike, vaccine-associated CD4 TCRs spanned it and were dominant at 160-218 and 743-854. Of spike-specific TCRs, nearly half reportedly target regions left unmutated in variants. Clonal diversity was possibly underestimated, and the donors were mostly white British, with more females. Spike-specific TCR breadth and depth both grew after two AZD1222 doses.

Clones were sequenced by immunoSEQ multiplex PCR, and TCRdb holds only the in-frame ones, with some missing. The profile shows about 100,000 clones, more than 70% of them singletons. The germline gives CDR1 SGHTA, CDR2 FQGNSA. V gave up 5 bases and J gave up 3 bases, with 16 bases separating them. CDR3 length: 15 residues. In regard to this clone: The antigen is undetermined.

V is TRBV7-2 and J is TRBJ1-2; the D gene is possibly TRBD1 (6 bases). The sequences come from peripheral blood, collected on day 0 of AZD1222 vaccination. The sequence was collected from an adult in good health. CDR3 in amino acids: CASSAPLQGYYGYTF. The DNA of the CDR3 is TGTGCCAGCAGCGCGCCGCTCCAGGGGTACTATGGCTACACCTTC.